The 32 T cell receptor beta chains in this list originate from one sample, sequenced in a study of cytomegalovirus exposure and HLA in healthy donors (dated by TCRdb to 2016 to 2017). Libraries were made using the immunoSEQ multiplex PCR assay. For the multiplex PCR, a mixture combining 60 forward primers for TCR Vbeta segments and 13 reverse primers for TCR Jbeta segments was used. TCRdb obtained this table from immuneACCESS and retained in-frame rearrangements with V and J assigned. These tables miss some clones; where compared with another copy, unresolved V genes account for less than half of the shortfall, and the remainder is unexplained. This sample has 55,000 to 75,000 clones in its table, and around 80% of those were observed once. Together, the top ten hold about 7.4% of the sample. Sequenced material: PBMCs. The receptors stem from a woman aged 25 to 39 in good health and CMV-seropositive.

The chain has TRBV7-9 and TRBJ2-3, with D tentatively TRBD2 (5 bases). Germline V gene lookup returns CDR1 SEHNR and CDR2 FQNEAQ (reference sequence). V lost 5 bases, J lost 7 bases, and 10 bases lay in between. The CDR3 is 12 residues long. In DNA form, the CDR3 reads TGTGCCAGCAGCGCAAGCGGTAATACGCAGTATTTT. It specifies CASSASGNTQYF. The variable domain in full, completed from reference TRBV7-9 and TRBJ2-3, reads DTGVSQNPRHKITKRGQNVTFRCDPISEHNRLYWYRQTLGQGPEFLTYFQNEAQLEKSRLLSDRFSAERPKGSFSTLEIQRTEQGDSAMYLCASSASGNTQYFGPGTRLTVL.

The chain carries TRBV6-4 and TRBJ2-1; D is possibly TRBD2 (5 bases). The CDR3 loop spans 15 amino acids. The V end lost 7 bases, the J end lost 0 bases, and 13 bases lay between the germline ends. Germline-derived CDR1 and CDR2 are MRHNA and SNTAGT. DNA for the CDR3: TGTGCCAGCATTTCCGAGCGGAGCTCCTACAATGAGCAGTTCTTC. This encodes CASISERSSYNEQFF.

The V gene is TRBV7-2, the J gene TRBJ1-1, with D possibly matching TRBD1 (5 bases). Trimming shortened V by 3 bases and J by 1 base, and 9 bases separated the two germline ends. CDR1 and CDR2 (germline): SGHTA, FQGNSA. The CDR3 has 14 amino acids. The CDR3 loop is CASSFGAGNTEAFF. The CDR3 bases are TGTGCCAGCAGCTTTGGGGCAGGGAACACTGAAGCTTTCTTT.

V is TRBV5-4 and J is TRBJ2-7, with 10 nucleotides matching TRBD2. The V segment lost 4 bases and the J segment 6 bases; nucleotides outside the gene matches: 7. This CDR3 is built from 14 residues. CDR1 SGHNT and CDR2 YYREEE come from the germline V gene (reference sequence). The CDR3 DNA reads TGTGCCAGCAGCCCAGCTAGCGGGGGCTCCGAGCAGTACTTC. It translates to CASSPASGGSEQYF. The full variable domain, its missing parts supplied by reference TRBV5-4 and TRBJ2-7, is ETGVTQSPTHLIKTRGQQVTLRCSSQSGHNTVSWYQQALGQGPQFIFQYYREEENGRGNFPPRFSGLQFPNYSSELNVNALELDDSALYLCASSPASGGSEQYFGPGTRLTVT.

This clone showed up just once. The chain has TRBV6-5 and TRBJ2-5; maybe TRBD1 (6 bases). The end of the DNA aligns better with TRBJ2-7, so the J call may be wrong. This CDR3 region has 13 residues. Germline V CDR1 and CDR2: MNHEY, SVGAGI. The CDR3 loop is CASSSRPGDEQYF. In nucleotides, the CDR3 is TGTGCCAGCAGTTCCCGCCCAGGGGACGAGCAGTACTTC.

The V call is TRBV30, the J call TRBJ1-4, with 10 bases identical to TRBD1. J gave up 7 bases and V 2 bases, and 1 base lay outside the gene matches. This CDR3 has 13 amino acids. The germline V gene has CDR1 GTSNPN and CDR2 SVGIG (reference sequence). The CDR3 loop is CAWSRTGGEKLFF. The CDR3 DNA reads TGTGCCTGGAGTCGGACAGGGGGTGAAAAACTGTTTTTT.

The chain links TRBV11-2 to TRBJ2-7; TRBD2 matches 9 bases. This CDR3 comprises 16 residues. The germline V gene has CDR1 SGHAT and CDR2 FQNNGV. V shed 3 bases and J 7 bases; nucleotides not matched to a gene: 13. CDR3 loop: CASSLRGTRGGGEQYF. CDR3 in DNA: TGTGCCAGCAGCTTGCGGGGGACCCGCGGGGGGGGTGAGCAGTACTTC.

The gene calls are TRBV29-1 and TRBJ2-1; 7 bases map to TRBD2. The CDR3 loop spans 19 amino acids. The germline V gene encodes CDR1 SQVTM and CDR2 ANQGSEA. The V segment lost 2 bases and the J segment 3 bases; nucleotides outside the gene matches: 19. The CDR3: CSVEFVGGGIPSRYNEQFF. For the CDR3, the DNA is TGCAGCGTTGAATTTGTCGGCGGGGGTATTCCCTCTCGCTACAATGAGCAGTTCTTC.

The genes are TRBV6-5 and TRBJ1-3, with unresolved D. Deletions cut 11 bases from V and 0 bases from J, with 17 bases between. This CDR3 contains 15 residues. Germline V gene data show CDR1 as MNHEY and CDR2 as SVGAGI. CDR3 loop: CACRLAPGSGNTIYF. The CDR3 DNA follows: TGTGCCTGTCGGTTGGCACCGGGCTCTGGAAACACCATATATTTT.

The V gene is TRBV5-4, the J gene TRBJ2-1; D perhaps matches TRBD2 (5 bases). Germline CDR1 and CDR2: SGHNT and YYREEE (reference sequence). This CDR3 spans 13 amino acids. Trimming took off 0 bases at V and 6 bases at J, with 7 bases between the two ends. In nucleotides, the CDR3 is TGTGCCAGCAGCTTGGGGACTCGCAATGAGCAGTTCTTC. It yields the protein CASSLGTRNEQFF.

The rearrangement joins TRBV15 to TRBJ2-2; no definite D call. Trimming cost V 4 bases and J 5 bases, with 11 bases left between them. This CDR3 contains 14 residues. Germline CDR1 LNHNV, CDR2 YYDKDF (reference sequence). DNA for the CDR3: TGTGCCACCAGCATCCGAGGAGAAACCGGGGAGCTGTTTTTT. Translated: CATSIRGETGELFF.

The gene calls are TRBV5-6 and TRBJ2-7, with 7 bases matching TRBD1. CDR1 and CDR2 from the germline V gene are SGHDT and YYEEEE. V lost 4 bases and J lost 5; bases outside the gene matches: 12. The CDR3 is 15 residues long. CDR3 region: CASSPIRQGRNEQYF. The CDR3 nucleotides read TGTGCCAGCAGCCCCATCCGACAGGGACGCAACGAGCAGTACTTC. Full variable domain (missing parts from reference TRBV5-6 and TRBJ2-7): DAGVTQSPTHLIKTRGQQVTLRCSPKSGHDTVSWYQQALGQGPQFIFQYYEEEERQRGNFPDRFSGHQFPNYSSELNVNALLLGDSALYLCASSPIRQGRNEQYFGPGTRLTVT.

A note on this clone: Other DNA sequences in the sample encode the same CDR3. The chain combines TRBV7-8 with TRBJ2-3, with 7 nucleotides matching TRBD1. J was trimmed by 4 bases and V by 1 base; bases with no gene match: 2. The CDR3 runs to 14 residues. CDR1 and CDR2 (germline): SGHVS, FQNEAQ. CDR3 DNA: TGTGCCAGCAGCTTAGTAGGGGGCCCAGATACGCAGTATTTT. Amino acids: CASSLVGGPDTQYF. The full variable domain, in which reference TRBV7-8 and TRBJ2-3 provide the parts outside the CDR3, is GAGVSQSPRYKVAKRGQDVALRCDPISGHVSLFWYQQALGQGPEFLTYFQNEAQLDKSGLPSDRFFAERPEGSVSTLKIQRTQQEDSAVYLCASSLVGGPDTQYFGPGTRLTVL.

The chain couples TRBV6-1 to TRBJ2-7; TRBD1 might be the D (6 bases). Germline CDR1 reads MNHNS; CDR2 reads SASEGT. V was shortened by 3 bases and J by 3 bases, with 21 bases between the two germline ends. The CDR3 has 17 residues. The CDR3 protein is CASSDGGGRTRFYEQYF. The CDR3, as DNA: TGTGCCAGCAGTGATGGGGGCGGGCGAACGCGGTTCTACGAGCAGTACTTC.

The rearrangement uses TRBV5-1 and TRBJ2-2; 8 nucleotides line up with TRBD1. Trimming took 2 bases from V and 5 from J; bases not matched to a gene: 5. The germline V gene has CDR1 SGHRS and CDR2 YFSETQ. The CDR3 covers 15 residues. CDR3 region: CASSFTGGNTGELFF. For the CDR3, the DNA is TGCGCCAGCAGCTTCACAGGGGGGAATACCGGGGAGCTGTTTTTT. Full variable domain (remainder filled in from reference TRBV5-1 and TRBJ2-2): KAGVTQTPRYLIKTRGQQVTLSCSPISGHRSVSWYQQTPGQGLQFLFEYFSETQRNKGNFPGRFSGRQFSNSRSEMNVSTLELGDSALYLCASSFTGGNTGELFFGEGSRLTVL.

The chain carries TRBV27 and TRBJ2-5, with 9 bases lining up with TRBD1. V shed 1 base and J 4 bases; nucleotides not matched to a gene: 4. Per the germline V gene, CDR1 is MNHEY and CDR2 is SMNVEV (reference sequence). The CDR3 sequence is 15 residues long. Here the CDR3 reads CASSLLQGARETQYF. CDR3 DNA sequence: TGTGCCAGCAGTTTATTACAGGGGGCACGAGAGACCCAGTACTTC.

This chain uses TRBV25-1 with TRBJ2-7; 12 bases align to TRBD2. CDR1 MGHDK and CDR2 SYGVNS come from the germline V gene. Losses at the gene ends were 1 base for V and 5 bases for J; bases not matched to a gene: 12. The CDR3 loop spans 18 amino acids. The CDR3 DNA follows: TGTGCCAGCAGTGAATTAGGGACTAGCGGGTCCCGTTTGGACGAGCAGTACTTC. This codes for CASSELGTSGSRLDEQYF.

Only one count was recorded for this clone. The chain joins TRBV7-2 to TRBJ1-2; D may be TRBD1 (6 bases). V lost 5 bases and J lost 5, with 9 bases in between. Per germline, CDR1 SGHTA and CDR2 FQGNSA. The CDR3 contains 12 residues. DNA for the CDR3: TGTGCCAGCAGCCTTACAGGGTATGGCTACACCTTC. It yields the protein CASSLTGYGYTF.

This chain links TRBV7-2 with TRBJ2-5; 11 bases fit TRBD2. This CDR3 has 18 residues. Germline V lookup: CDR1 SGHTA, CDR2 FQGNSA. The J segment lost 7 bases and the V segment lost 1 base, leaving 14 bases of the junction unmatched. CDR3 region: CASSLVAVTSGKSGTQYF. The CDR3 nucleotides read TGTGCCAGCAGCTTAGTAGCCGTGACTAGCGGGAAGTCGGGGACCCAGTACTTC.

This sequence joins TRBV2 and TRBJ2-5, with 7 bases that match TRBD2. V shed 2 bases, J shed 4 bases, and the junction held 4 bases outside the gene matches. Per the germline V gene, CDR1 is SNHLY and CDR2 is FYNNEI. CDR3 length: 14 amino acids. The CDR3 bases are TGTGCCAGCAGTGAAAGCGGGGCGGGAGAGACCCAGTACTTC. It yields the protein CASSESGAGETQYF.

The V and J genes are TRBV9 and TRBJ2-3; 7 positions match TRBD2. The germline V gene has CDR1 SGDLS and CDR2 YYNGEE. The CDR3 extends over 15 amino acids. Unmatched junction bases numbered 9, after V lost 4 bases and J lost 4 bases. In DNA, the CDR3 is TGTGCCAGCAGCCCCGGGACTACTCGGGCAGATACGCAGTATTTT. It yields the protein CASSPGTTRADTQYF.

This clone was counted a few times. The chain is built from TRBV30 and TRBJ2-7; TRBD2 matches at 8 bases. Germline-derived CDR1 and CDR2 are GTSNPN and SVGIG (reference sequence). V lost 0 bases, J lost 7 bases, and 8 bases stayed unmatched. The CDR3 has 14 residues. In DNA, the CDR3 is TGTGCCTGGAGTGTAGGCGGGAGGCCCGAGGAGCAGTACTTC. Translating gives CAWSVGGRPEEQYF.

CDR3: CAITSAGPSYNEQFF. CDR3 coding DNA: TGTGCCATCACCTCAGCGGGACCTTCCTACAATGAGCAGTTCTTC. The V and J genes are TRBV10-3 and TRBJ2-1; TRBD2 aligns across 7 bases. V lost 7 bases and J lost 1; bases outside the gene matches: 7. Germline values: CDR1 ENHRY, CDR2 SYGVKD. The CDR3 is 15 amino acids.

The gene calls are TRBV5-1 and TRBJ2-5; 8 bases agree with TRBD1. The V gene end was trimmed by 3 bases and the J gene end by 5 bases; junction bases not matched to a gene: 9. The germline V gene has CDR1 SGHRS and CDR2 YFSETQ. The CDR3 length is 15 residues. This CDR3 is CASSSRQGLWETQYF. The CDR3 DNA reads TGCGCCAGCAGCTCCCGACAGGGGTTGTGGGAGACCCAGTACTTC.

This chain uses TRBV7-9 with TRBJ2-1, with D tentatively TRBD2 (6 bases). V gave up 5 bases and J gave up 7 bases, with 15 bases separating them. The CDR3 covers 14 residues. From germline, CDR1 is SEHNR and CDR2 FQNEAQ (reference sequence). In DNA form, the CDR3 reads TGTGCCAGCAGCCGACCGGAGGGGAGTAATGAGCAGTTCTTC. It yields the protein CASSRPEGSNEQFF.

The CDR3 DNA is TGTGCCAGCAGGCGAGGGACTAGCGGGACAGACATTCAGTACTTC. It specifies CASRRGTSGTDIQYF. This rearrangement joins TRBV28 to TRBJ2-4, with 13 bases lining up with TRBD2. Germline V CDR1 and CDR2: MDHEN, SYDVKM. CDR3 size: 15 residues. The V and J ends lost 6 bases and 8 bases, in that order; junction bases with no gene match: 7.

A single count supports this clone. The CDR3 here is CASRRGGGSLISANYEQYF. In DNA form, the CDR3 reads TGTGCCAGCAGACGGGGTGGCGGGAGTTTAATTTCGGCCAACTACGAGCAGTACTTC. The chain joins TRBV7-8 to TRBJ2-7; 7 bases map to TRBD2. The CDR3 contains 19 residues. V lost 6 bases, J lost 3 bases, and 23 bases stayed unmatched. Germline V gene data show CDR1 as SGHVS and CDR2 as FQNEAQ.

The chain has TRBV4-2 and TRBJ2-7; the match to TRBD2 covers 7 bases. CDR3 length: 17 residues. Trimming took 3 bases from V and 4 from J; bases not matched to a gene: 15. The germline CDR1 and CDR2 sequences are LGHNA and YNFKEQ. CDR3 in DNA: TGTGCCAGCAGCCACGGGGGAGGGCAGGGTCGTCAATACGAGCAGTACTTC. Its protein is CASSHGGGQGRQYEQYF.

This chain joins TRBV19 and TRBJ1-5; D unresolved. V shed 5 bases and J shed 2 bases, with 10 bases lying between them. The CDR3 totals 14 residues. CDR1 LNHDA and CDR2 SQIVND come from the germline V gene (reference sequence). DNA for the CDR3: TGTGCCAGTAGTGCTTCTGAGGGCAATCAGCCCCAGCATTTT. Translation gives CASSASEGNQPQHF.

This chain uses TRBV5-5 with TRBJ2-1; D is unclear. Germline V gives CDR1 SGHKS, CDR2 YYEKEE (reference sequence). V shed 2 bases and J shed 0 bases, with 3 bases lying between them. The CDR3 runs to 13 residues. The CDR3 DNA is TGTGCCAGCAGCTTCGGCTCCTACAATGAGCAGTTCTTC. Translation gives CASSFGSYNEQFF. Together with reference TRBV5-5 and TRBJ2-1, the CDR3 gives the full variable domain: DAGVTQSPTHLIKTRGQQVTLRCSPISGHKSVSWYQQVLGQGPQFIFQYYEKEERGRGNFPDRFSARQFPNYSSELNVNALLLGDSALYLCASSFGSYNEQFFGPGTRLTVL.

This clone is a singleton in its sample. The CDR3 loop is CSASGRDLQETQYF. The CDR3 nucleotides are TGCAGCGCATCAGGGCGGGACCTTCAAGAGACCCAGTACTTC. The chain uses TRBV29-1 and TRBJ2-5; tentatively, D is TRBD2 (6 bases). The germline V gene encodes CDR1 SQVTM and CDR2 ANQGSEA. V gave up 7 bases and J gave up 2 bases, with 17 bases separating them. There are 14 residues in the CDR3.

This clone was seen a handful of times. The chain joins TRBV28 to TRBJ1-2; D is unclear. V was pared by 5 bases and J by 3 bases, with 10 bases between. Germline V gene sequence: CDR1 MDHEN, CDR2 SYDVKM. The CDR3 consists of 13 residues. CDR3 protein: CASSQQWDYGYTF. DNA of the CDR3: TGTGCCAGCAGTCAACAGTGGGACTATGGCTACACCTTC.